This T cell receptor beta chain was recovered during a study of cytomegalovirus exposure and HLA in healthy donors. Study observations and caveats: Several of the most significant clusters appeared linked to common viral pathogens, based on a later analysis.

Comment on this clone: Its antigen is unidentified.

This PCR relied on a set of 60 Vbeta primers and 13 Jbeta primers. Repertoires were generated with immunoSEQ multiplex PCR, while TCRdb's copy carries only in-frame clones and drops some. The sample contains 140,000 to 150,000 clones, 75% to 80% of which appear only once. Germline CDR1 is SGDLS and CDR2 is YYNGEE. This CDR3 has 17 residues. Trimming cost V 3 bases and J 5 bases; bases outside gene matches: 8. This TCR came from a male donor in good health and CMV-seronegative. The sequencing input was PBMCs. The J gene is TRBJ2-2, the V gene TRBV9; TRBD1 matches 12 bases. CDR3 sequence (DNA): TGTGCCAGCAGCGACCCGGGACAGGGGGCGCAAACCGGGGAGCTGTTTTTT. Amino acids: CASSDPGQGAQTGELFF.